Sequencing of this T cell receptor beta chain was carried out in a study of T cells after yellow fever vaccination. Study details: In the case of low-cell-number fractions, SMART-Seq v4 Ultra Low Input was used for preparation. Study outcomes and limitations: One caveat is that FACS-sorted repertoires could contain abundant clonotypes contaminating from the bulk population. The CD4 and CD8 compartments had a small share of their clonotypes in common. Among primary-vaccination clones, most reappeared after the booster, at almost 98% for CD4 and around 91% for CD8.

Using its own MiXCR run on the 5' RACE reads, TCRdb lists one record per CDR3 protein. The sample includes under 400,000 distinct CDR3 sequences, 11% of them seen just once. The germline V gene has CDR1 SGHTA and CDR2 FQGNSA. The V end lost 4 bases, the J end lost 2 bases, and 9 bases lay between the germline ends. The CDR3 length is 14 residues. Remarks on this clonotype: What it binds is unknown.

This TCR derives from a man between 18 and 29 years old who received the YFV17D yellow fever vaccine. The sample was PBMCs, taken on the day of the first yellow fever vaccination. V is TRBV7-2 and J is TRBJ1-5; D is undetermined. CDR3 bases: TGTGCCAGCAGCTCCGGATCTGGCAATCAGCCCCAGCATTTT. This translates into CASSSGSGNQPQHF.